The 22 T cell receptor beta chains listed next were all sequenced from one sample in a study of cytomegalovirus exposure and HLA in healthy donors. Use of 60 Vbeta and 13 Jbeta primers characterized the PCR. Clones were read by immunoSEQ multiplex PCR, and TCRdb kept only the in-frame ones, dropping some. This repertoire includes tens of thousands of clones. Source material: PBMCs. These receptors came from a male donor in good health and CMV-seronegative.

Written as DNA, the CDR3 is TGCAGCGGCAGACTTTTGCAGACCCAGTACTTC. Translating it yields CSGRLLQTQYF. The gene calls are TRBV29-1 and TRBJ2-5; D unclear. This CDR3 has 11 residues. The V end was cut by 7 bases, the J end by 6 bases, with 12 bases between. CDR1 and CDR2 (germline): SQVTM, ANQGSEA. Together with reference TRBV29-1 and TRBJ2-5, the CDR3 gives the full variable domain: SAVISQKPSRDICQRGTSLTIQCQVDSQVTMMFWYRQQPGQSLTLIATANQGSEATYESGFVIDKFPISRPNLTFSTLTVSNMSPEDSSIYLCSGRLLQTQYFGPGTRLLVL.

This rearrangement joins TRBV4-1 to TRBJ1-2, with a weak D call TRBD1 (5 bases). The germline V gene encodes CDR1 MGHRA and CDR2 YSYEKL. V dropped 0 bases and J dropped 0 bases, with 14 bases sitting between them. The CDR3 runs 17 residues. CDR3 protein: CASSQDPSAGTNYGYTF. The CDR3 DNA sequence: TGCGCCAGCAGCCAAGATCCGTCGGCAGGGACTAACTATGGCTACACCTTC.

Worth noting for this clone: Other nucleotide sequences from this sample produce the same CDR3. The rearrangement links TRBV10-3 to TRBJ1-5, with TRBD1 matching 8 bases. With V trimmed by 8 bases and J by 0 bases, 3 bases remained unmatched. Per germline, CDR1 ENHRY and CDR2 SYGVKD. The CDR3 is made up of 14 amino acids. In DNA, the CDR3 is TGTGCCATCGGGACAGGTGATAGCAATCAGCCCCAGCATTTT. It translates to CAIGTGDSNQPQHF.

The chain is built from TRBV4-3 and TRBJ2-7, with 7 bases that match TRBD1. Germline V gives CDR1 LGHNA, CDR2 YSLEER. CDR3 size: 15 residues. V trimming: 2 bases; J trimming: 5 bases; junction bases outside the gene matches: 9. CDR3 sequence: CASSQNEGGAHEQYF. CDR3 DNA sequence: TGCGCCAGCAGCCAAAATGAAGGGGGCGCCCACGAGCAGTACTTC.

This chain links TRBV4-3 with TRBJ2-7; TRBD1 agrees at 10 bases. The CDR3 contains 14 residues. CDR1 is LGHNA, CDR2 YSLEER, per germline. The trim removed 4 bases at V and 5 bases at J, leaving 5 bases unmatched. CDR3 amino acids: CASSPGQGTDEQYF. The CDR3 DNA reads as TGCGCCAGCAGCCCGGGACAGGGGACGGACGAGCAGTACTTC.

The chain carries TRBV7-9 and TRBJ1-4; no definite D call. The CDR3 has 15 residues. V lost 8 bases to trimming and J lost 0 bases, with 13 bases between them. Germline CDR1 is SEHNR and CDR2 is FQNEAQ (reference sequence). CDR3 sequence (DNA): TGTGCCAGCGAGGGCGGAGGTACAACTAATGAAAAACTGTTTTTT. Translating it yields CASEGGGTTNEKLFF.

The CDR3 here is CASSLGGQGAYYGYTF. The DNA for the CDR3 is TGTGCCAGCAGCTTAGGCGGACAGGGGGCCTACTATGGCTACACCTTC. V and J are TRBV7-2 and TRBJ1-2; 11 bases line up with TRBD1. Losses at the gene ends were 1 base for V and 3 bases for J; bases not matched to a gene: 4. Germline V lookup: CDR1 SGHTA, CDR2 FQGNSA. CDR3 length equals 16 residues.

The CDR3 sequence: CASTRSQNTEAFF. The CDR3 coding sequence is TGTGCCAGCACGAGAAGCCAGAACACTGAAGCTTTCTTT. The V and J genes are TRBV6-6 and TRBJ1-1; no clear D. Germline V gene lookup returns CDR1 MNHNY and CDR2 SVGAGI (reference sequence). CDR3 length: 13 amino acids. V lost 7 bases and J 1 base, leaving 10 bases between the germline ends.

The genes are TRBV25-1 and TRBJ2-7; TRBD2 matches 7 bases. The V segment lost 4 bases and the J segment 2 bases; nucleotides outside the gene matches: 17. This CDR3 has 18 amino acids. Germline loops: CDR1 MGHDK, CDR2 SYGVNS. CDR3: CASSGLIGGVAGAYEQYF. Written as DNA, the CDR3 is TGTGCCAGCAGTGGCCTAATCGGAGGGGTAGCGGGTGCCTACGAGCAGTACTTC.

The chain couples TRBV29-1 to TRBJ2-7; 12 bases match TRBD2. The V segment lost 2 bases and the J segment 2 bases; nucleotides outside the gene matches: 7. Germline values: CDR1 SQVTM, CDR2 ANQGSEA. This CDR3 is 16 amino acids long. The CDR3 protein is CSVEIGLAGSPYEQYF. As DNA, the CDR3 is TGCAGCGTTGAAATAGGACTAGCGGGGAGCCCCTACGAGCAGTACTTC.

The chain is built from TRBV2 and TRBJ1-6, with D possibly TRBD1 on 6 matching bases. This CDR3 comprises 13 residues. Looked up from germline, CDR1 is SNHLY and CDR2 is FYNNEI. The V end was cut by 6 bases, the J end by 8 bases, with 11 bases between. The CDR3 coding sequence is TGTGCCAGCAGGATGACAGGCTATTCACCCCTCCACTTT. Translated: CASRMTGYSPLHF.

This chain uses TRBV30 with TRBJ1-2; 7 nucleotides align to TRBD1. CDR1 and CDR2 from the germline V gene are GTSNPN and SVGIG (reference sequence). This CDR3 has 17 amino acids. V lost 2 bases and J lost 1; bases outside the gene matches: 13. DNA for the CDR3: TGTGCCTGGAGTCCTGGGTTCGTGACAGGGTTTAACTATGGCTACACCTTC. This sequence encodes CAWSPGFVTGFNYGYTF.

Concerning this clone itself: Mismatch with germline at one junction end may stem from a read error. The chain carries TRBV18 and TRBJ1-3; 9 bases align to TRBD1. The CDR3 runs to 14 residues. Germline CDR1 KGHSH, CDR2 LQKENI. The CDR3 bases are TGTGCCAGCTCACTTCCGGGACAGGGAAACGCCATATATTTT. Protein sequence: CASSLPGQGNAIYF.

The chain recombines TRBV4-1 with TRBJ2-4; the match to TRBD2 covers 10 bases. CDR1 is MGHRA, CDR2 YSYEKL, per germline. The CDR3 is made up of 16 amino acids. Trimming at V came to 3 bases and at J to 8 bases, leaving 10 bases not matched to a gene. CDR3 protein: CASSHPGRSGGDIQYF. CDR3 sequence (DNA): TGCGCCAGCAGCCACCCAGGGAGAAGCGGGGGGGACATTCAGTACTTC.

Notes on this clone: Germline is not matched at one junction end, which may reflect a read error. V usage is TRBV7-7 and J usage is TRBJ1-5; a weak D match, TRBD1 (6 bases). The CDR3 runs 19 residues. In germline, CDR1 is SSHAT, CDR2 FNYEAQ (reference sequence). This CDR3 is CASSLGQKISKSSNQPQHF. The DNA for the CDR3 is TGTGCTAGCAGCCTCGGACAGAAAATCTCCAAAAGCTCAAATCAGCCCCAGCATTTT. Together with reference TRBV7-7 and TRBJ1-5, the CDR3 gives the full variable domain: GAGVSQSPRYKVTKRGQDVTLRCDPISSHATLYWYQQALGQGPEFLTYFNYEAQPDKSGLPSDRFSAERPEGSISTLTIQRTEQRDSAMYRCASSLGQKISKSSNQPQHFGDGTRLSIL.

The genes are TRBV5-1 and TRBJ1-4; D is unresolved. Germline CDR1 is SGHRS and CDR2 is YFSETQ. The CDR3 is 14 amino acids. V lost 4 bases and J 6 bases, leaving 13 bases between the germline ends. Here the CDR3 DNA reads TGCGCCAGCAGCGACGGACTAGGGTATGAAAAACTGTTTTTT. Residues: CASSDGLGYEKLFF.

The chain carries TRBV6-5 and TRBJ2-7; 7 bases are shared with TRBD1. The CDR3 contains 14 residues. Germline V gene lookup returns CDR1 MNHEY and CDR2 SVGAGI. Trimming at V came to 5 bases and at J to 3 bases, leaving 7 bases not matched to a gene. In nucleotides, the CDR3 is TGTGCCAGCAGTCCTGGACAGGCCCTCTACGAGCAGTACTTC. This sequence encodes CASSPGQALYEQYF.

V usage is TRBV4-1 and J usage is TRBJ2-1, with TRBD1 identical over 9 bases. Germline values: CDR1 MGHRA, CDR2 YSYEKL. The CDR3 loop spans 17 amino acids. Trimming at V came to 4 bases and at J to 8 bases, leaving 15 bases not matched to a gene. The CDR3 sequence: CASSLLSGQGGGDEQFF. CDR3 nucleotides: TGCGCCAGCAGCCTACTTTCGGGACAGGGTGGGGGCGATGAGCAGTTCTTC.

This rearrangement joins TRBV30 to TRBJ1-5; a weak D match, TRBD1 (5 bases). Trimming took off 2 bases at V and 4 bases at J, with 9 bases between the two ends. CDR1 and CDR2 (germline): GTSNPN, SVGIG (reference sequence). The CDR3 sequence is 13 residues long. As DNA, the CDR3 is TGTGCCTGGAGTCCAGGGCCAAATCAGCCCCAGCATTTT. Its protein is CAWSPGPNQPQHF.

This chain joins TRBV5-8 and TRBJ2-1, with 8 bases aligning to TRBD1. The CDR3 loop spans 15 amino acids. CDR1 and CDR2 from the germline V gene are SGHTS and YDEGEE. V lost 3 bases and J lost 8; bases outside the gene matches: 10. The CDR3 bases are TGTGCCAGCAGCTCGGAACCCGGGACAGGCGATGAGCAGTTCTTC. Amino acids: CASSSEPGTGDEQFF.

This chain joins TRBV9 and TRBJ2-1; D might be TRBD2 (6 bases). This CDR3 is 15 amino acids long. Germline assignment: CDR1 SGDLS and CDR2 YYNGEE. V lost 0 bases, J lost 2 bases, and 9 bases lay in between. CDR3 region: CASSVDGGPYNEQFF. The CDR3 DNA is TGTGCCAGCAGCGTAGACGGGGGACCCTACAATGAGCAGTTCTTC.

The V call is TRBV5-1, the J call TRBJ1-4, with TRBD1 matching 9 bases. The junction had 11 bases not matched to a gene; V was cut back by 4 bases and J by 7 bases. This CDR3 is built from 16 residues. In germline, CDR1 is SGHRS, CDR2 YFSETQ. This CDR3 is CASSPSPGQGSEKLFF. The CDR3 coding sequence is TGCGCCAGCAGCCCCAGTCCGGGACAGGGAAGTGAAAAACTGTTTTTT.